The 29 T cell receptor beta chains reported below all come from one sample, sequenced in a study of T cell changes during pregnancy in multiple sclerosis. The table came from immunoSEQ multiplex PCR; TCRdb's copy has only in-frame clones and leaves some out. The sample yields 85,000 to 130,000 clones, approximately 94% seen once. The source material was peripheral blood, sampled in the second trimester of pregnancy. These receptors all come from a female donor with multiple sclerosis, enrolled in a pregnancy study.

V and J are TRBV6-1 and TRBJ2-3; 11 bases are a match to TRBD2. The CDR3 consists of 16 residues. The J segment lost 1 base and the V segment lost 2 bases, leaving 2 bases of the junction unmatched. Per germline, CDR1 MNHNS and CDR2 SASEGT. The CDR3 region is CASSEPGLAGTDTQYF. In nucleotides, the CDR3 is TGTGCCAGCAGTGAACCGGGACTAGCGGGCACAGATACGCAGTATTTT.

The chain joins TRBV4-2 to TRBJ2-1; 9 bases fit TRBD2. The CDR3 consists of 14 residues. V lost 3 bases and J lost 7; bases outside the gene matches: 4. Germline V lookup: CDR1 LGHNA, CDR2 YNFKEQ. The CDR3 reads CASSQAGGGNEQFF. The DNA for the CDR3 is TGTGCCAGCAGCCAGGCGGGGGGGGGAAATGAGCAGTTCTTC.

V usage is TRBV30 and J usage is TRBJ1-1, with D perhaps matching TRBD1 (5 bases). The germline CDR1 and CDR2 sequences are GTSNPN and SVGIG (reference sequence). The CDR3 consists of 14 residues. With 6 bases removed from V and 5 bases from J, the gap between germline ends came to 19 bases. The DNA for the CDR3 is TGTGCCTGTCAAAGGGGCCCTAAGGGGACTGAAGCTTTCTTT. Translated, it gives CACQRGPKGTEAFF. The variable domain in full, with the rest retrieved from reference TRBV30 and TRBJ1-1, is SQTIHQWPATLVQPVGSPLSLECTVEGTSNPNLYWYRQAAGRGLQLLFYSVGIGQISSEVPQNLSASRPQDRQFILSSKKLLLSDSGFYLCACQRGPKGTEAFFGQGTRLTVV.

The V call is TRBV5-6, the J call TRBJ2-3; 7 bases are a match to TRBD2. V shed 3 bases and J 1 base; nucleotides not matched to a gene: 5. The CDR3 is 15 residues long. Looked up from germline, CDR1 is SGHDT and CDR2 is YYEEEE. Here the CDR3 DNA reads TGTGCCAGCAGCTCCCCTCGGGGGGGCACAGATACGCAGTATTTT. It translates to CASSSPRGGTDTQYF. Based on the CDR3 plus reference TRBV5-6 and TRBJ2-3, the full variable domain is DAGVTQSPTHLIKTRGQQVTLRCSPKSGHDTVSWYQQALGQGPQFIFQYYEEEERQRGNFPDRFSGHQFPNYSSELNVNALLLGDSALYLCASSSPRGGTDTQYFGPGTRLTVL.

The chain links TRBV5-1 to TRBJ1-3; TRBD1 might be the D (6 bases). Deletions cut 5 bases from V and 2 bases from J, with 14 bases between. Looked up from germline, CDR1 is SGHRS and CDR2 is YFSETQ. This CDR3 has 15 amino acids. The CDR3 nucleotides are TGCGCCAGCAGGATAACAGGGAACGCTGGAAACACCATATATTTT. It codes for CASRITGNAGNTIYF.

The chain uses TRBV18 and TRBJ1-1; TRBD1 matches at 8 bases. CDR1 and CDR2 (germline): KGHSH, LQKENI. The J segment lost 6 bases and the V segment lost 2 bases, leaving 5 bases of the junction unmatched. The CDR3 has 14 residues. The CDR3 DNA is TGTGCCAGCTCACCAAACCAGGGGGCGTCTGAAGCTTTCTTT. Amino acid sequence: CASSPNQGASEAFF.

J is TRBJ1-4 and V is TRBV4-2; D might be TRBD1 (6 bases). Per the germline V gene, CDR1 is LGHNA and CDR2 is YNFKEQ. The CDR3 is made up of 15 amino acids. The ends were cut back, 4 bases at V and 7 bases at J, with 16 bases in the middle. Here the CDR3 DNA reads TGTGCCAGCAGCCTTCGACCGGGGGGCGGTGAAAAACTGTTTTTT. Translation: CASSLRPGGGEKLFF.

The rearrangement uses TRBV5-6 and TRBJ2-7; 9 bases agree with TRBD1. Looked up from germline, CDR1 is SGHDT and CDR2 is YYEEEE. J gave up 0 bases and V 4 bases, and 14 bases lay outside the gene matches. The CDR3 runs to 18 residues. For the CDR3, the DNA is TGTGCCAGCAGCCCCGGGACAGGGTCTCTGCCGGTCTCCTACGAGCAGTACTTC. This encodes CASSPGTGSLPVSYEQYF.

This clone was seen just once. The chain links TRBV5-1 to TRBJ2-1; D possibly corresponds to TRBD1 (5 bases). CDR1 and CDR2 from the germline V gene are SGHRS and YFSETQ. The CDR3 consists of 15 residues. Trimming pared 1 base from V and 2 bases from J, leaving 10 bases between. Written as DNA, the CDR3 is TGCGCCAGCAGCTTGCAGGGCCCAGCCTACAATGAGCAGTTCTTC. Translating gives CASSLQGPAYNEQFF.

The gene calls are TRBV4-2 and TRBJ2-1; 10 nucleotides match TRBD2. V gave up 0 bases and J gave up 4 bases; unmatched junction bases: 6. This CDR3 spans 17 amino acids. Germline V gene data show CDR1 as LGHNA and CDR2 as YNFKEQ. CDR3 region: CASSQDLTSGNYNEQFF. CDR3 bases: TGTGCCAGCAGCCAAGATTTAACTAGCGGGAATTACAATGAGCAGTTCTTC.

V usage is TRBV9 and J usage is TRBJ2-7; 7 nucleotides line up with TRBD2. This CDR3 has 14 amino acids. Germline V gene data show CDR1 as SGDLS and CDR2 as YYNGEE. The trim removed 0 bases at V and 0 bases at J, leaving 0 bases unmatched. The DNA of the CDR3 is TGTGCCAGCAGCGTAGGCGGGAGCTCCTACGAGCAGTACTTC. Translating it yields CASSVGGSSYEQYF.

This clone was detected once. The chain links TRBV9 to TRBJ2-2; 11 bases align to TRBD2. The CDR3 loop spans 18 amino acids. The V and J ends lost 3 bases and 1 base, in that order; junction bases with no gene match: 8. Per the germline V gene, CDR1 is SGDLS and CDR2 is YYNGEE. The CDR3 region is CASSGTSLAGGNTGELFF. The CDR3 nucleotides are TGTGCCAGCAGCGGAACCTCTCTAGCGGGGGGGAACACCGGGGAGCTGTTTTTT.

A word on this clone: One end of the junction varies from germline; a read error may be responsible. The chain couples TRBV29-1 to TRBJ1-2; 7 bases map to TRBD1. Germline V gene lookup returns CDR1 SQVTM and CDR2 ANQGSEA. The CDR3 spans 12 residues. The CDR3 reads CSIDRANYGYTF. The CDR3 nucleotides read TGCAGCATTGACAGGGCTAACTATGGCTACACCTTC.

This clone was seen just once. This chain uses TRBV7-2 with TRBJ2-1; 9 nucleotides line up with TRBD2. The germline gives CDR1 SGHTA, CDR2 FQGNSA. The V segment lost 5 bases and the J segment 0 bases; nucleotides outside the gene matches: 8. The CDR3 runs 17 residues. As DNA, the CDR3 is TGTGCCAGCAGCCCACGGACTAGCGAGAGCTCCTACAATGAGCAGTTCTTC. Its translation is CASSPRTSESSYNEQFF.

The V and J genes are TRBV7-3 and TRBJ1-2; D is undetermined. V dropped 2 bases and J dropped 3 bases, with 7 bases sitting between them. Germline CDR1 reads SGHTA; CDR2 reads FQGTGA. The CDR3 extends over 13 amino acids. The CDR3 sequence: CASSLEPYYGYTF. CDR3 sequence (DNA): TGTGCCAGCAGCTTAGAGCCTTACTATGGCTACACCTTC. The whole variable domain, remainder taken from reference TRBV7-3 and TRBJ1-2, is GAGVSQTPSNKVTEKGKYVELRCDPISGHTALYWYRQSLGQGPEFLIYFQGTGAADDSGLPNDRFFAVRPEGSVSTLKIQRTERGDSAVYLCASSLEPYYGYTFGSGTRLTVV.

The rearrangement joins TRBV18 to TRBJ2-1; 13 bases fit TRBD2. The germline gives CDR1 KGHSH, CDR2 LQKENI. Losses at the gene ends were 6 bases for V and 0 bases for J; bases not matched to a gene: 14. This CDR3 has 20 amino acids. CDR3 in DNA: TGTGCCAGCTCCACAGGACTAGCGGGAGATCTCCCGGCCTCCTACAATGAGCAGTTCTTC. Translation: CASSTGLAGDLPASYNEQFF.

This clone showed up just once. The chain combines TRBV9 with TRBJ2-7; maybe TRBD1 (6 bases). V dropped 5 bases and J dropped 3 bases, with 15 bases sitting between them. Germline V lookup: CDR1 SGDLS, CDR2 YYNGEE. The CDR3 has 14 residues. This chain's CDR3 is CASSLRGTSYEQYF. CDR3 coding DNA: TGTGCCAGCAGTCTAAGGGGGACGAGCTACGAGCAGTACTTC.

This clone was counted a single time. V is TRBV5-4 and J is TRBJ1-2, with a possible D match to TRBD1 (6 bases). The CDR3 consists of 14 residues. Germline CDR1 and CDR2: SGHNT and YYREEE (reference sequence). V gave up 4 bases and J gave up 6 bases, with 16 bases separating them. The CDR3 coding sequence is TGTGCCAGCAGCGTCGGCGGGGGCACCGATGGCTACACCTTC. Its protein is CASSVGGGTDGYTF.

The rearrangement uses TRBV19 and TRBJ1-1; no firm D call. CDR3 size: 15 residues. The germline CDR1 and CDR2 sequences are LNHDA and SQIVND (reference sequence). The V end was cut by 1 base, the J end by 6 bases, with 15 bases between. CDR3 loop: CASSIGGPGYPEAFF. The CDR3 bases are TGTGCCAGTAGTATAGGAGGTCCGGGTTACCCTGAAGCTTTCTTT.

For the CDR3, the DNA is TGTGCCAGCAGCCCCCGGCTCCTGTTTTCCGAGCTAGGAGTAAACTATGGCTACACCTTC. Translation: CASSPRLLFSELGVNYGYTF. The chain combines TRBV5-4 with TRBJ1-2; no clear D gene. V was pared by 4 bases and J by 2 bases, with 30 bases between. The V gene's germline CDR1 is SGHNT and CDR2 YYREEE (reference sequence). This CDR3 contains 20 residues.

The chain uses TRBV28 and TRBJ2-1; 8 positions match TRBD2. There are 14 residues in the CDR3. V lost 7 bases to trimming and J lost 6 bases; unmatched junction nucleotides: 8. Per germline, CDR1 MDHEN and CDR2 SYDVKM. This chain's CDR3 is CASIFSGAPNEQFF. The CDR3 DNA sequence: TGTGCCAGCATTTTTAGCGGGGCTCCCAATGAGCAGTTCTTC.

The chain is built from TRBV6-1 and TRBJ1-1; D possibly corresponds to TRBD1 (5 bases). V was clipped by 6 bases and J by 3 bases, with 14 bases between them. CDR1 MNHNS and CDR2 SASEGT come from the germline V gene. The CDR3 runs to 14 residues. This chain's CDR3 is CASSAGGWDTEAFF. CDR3 sequence (DNA): TGTGCCAGCAGCGCCGGGGGGTGGGACACTGAAGCTTTCTTT.

The chain combines TRBV2 with TRBJ1-1; D may be TRBD1 (6 bases). Germline V gene lookup returns CDR1 SNHLY and CDR2 FYNNEI. The CDR3 totals 13 residues. The germline V and J ends were trimmed by 6 bases and 5 bases, with 13 bases remaining between them. CDR3 nucleotides: TGTGCCAGCAGGGTCTCGCAGGGGACTGAAGCTTTCTTT. As protein: CASRVSQGTEAFF.

For the CDR3, the DNA is TGTGCCTGGAGTATTCTTGGACAGGGAGTAGAGACCCAGTACTTC. Protein sequence: CAWSILGQGVETQYF. V and J are TRBV30 and TRBJ2-5; 8 bases match TRBD1. With 2 bases clipped from V and 4 bases from J, the junction kept 9 bases outside the gene matches. CDR1 and CDR2 (germline): GTSNPN, SVGIG (reference sequence). The CDR3 covers 15 residues.

For the CDR3, the DNA is TGTGCCATAGGTGAGGGGGCCCCGAGGACCGGGGAGCTGTTTTTT. Amino acid sequence: CAIGEGAPRTGELFF. The V and J genes are TRBV10-3 and TRBJ2-2; 7 positions match TRBD1. Looked up from germline, CDR1 is ENHRY and CDR2 is SYGVKD. This CDR3 is 15 amino acids long. Losses at the gene ends were 9 bases for V and 5 bases for J; bases not matched to a gene: 12.

Only one count was recorded for this clone. The chain has TRBV10-3 and TRBJ2-2; 8 bases align to TRBD1. The CDR3 is made up of 15 amino acids. J was trimmed by 5 bases and V by 10 bases; bases with no gene match: 12. Germline V gene sequence: CDR1 ENHRY, CDR2 SYGVKD. Here the CDR3 reads CATGEQGVGTGELFF. Written as DNA, the CDR3 is TGTGCCACCGGGGAACAGGGGGTAGGGACCGGGGAGCTGTTTTTT.

This clone came up a few times. The chain joins TRBV7-9 to TRBJ2-7; 8 nucleotides match TRBD2. V shed 5 bases and J 4 bases; nucleotides not matched to a gene: 10. The CDR3 runs to 15 residues. The germline gives CDR1 SEHNR, CDR2 FQNEAQ (reference sequence). The CDR3 DNA reads as TGTGCCAGCAGCCCAAGCGGGGGCCCTGGGTACGAGCAGTACTTC. Encoded protein: CASSPSGGPGYEQYF.

This clone was counted a single time. This chain uses TRBV7-8 with TRBJ2-7; D gene unclear. Trimming took 0 bases from V and 1 from J, leaving 10 bases between them. The CDR3 loop spans 15 amino acids. Germline assignment: CDR1 SGHVS and CDR2 FQNEAQ. CDR3 coding DNA: TGTGCCAGCAGCTTAGCGGTTCCAGGTTCCTACGAGCAGTACTTC. This translates into CASSLAVPGSYEQYF.

This chain joins TRBV28 and TRBJ2-5, with a weak D call TRBD2 (5 bases). Germline V gene sequence: CDR1 MDHEN, CDR2 SYDVKM. This CDR3 region has 14 residues. Trimming removed 6 bases from V and 2 bases from J, with 13 bases in between. CDR3 in DNA: TGTGCCAGCAGGGGAACCCGGGGACAAGAGACCCAGTACTTC. Its protein is CASRGTRGQETQYF.